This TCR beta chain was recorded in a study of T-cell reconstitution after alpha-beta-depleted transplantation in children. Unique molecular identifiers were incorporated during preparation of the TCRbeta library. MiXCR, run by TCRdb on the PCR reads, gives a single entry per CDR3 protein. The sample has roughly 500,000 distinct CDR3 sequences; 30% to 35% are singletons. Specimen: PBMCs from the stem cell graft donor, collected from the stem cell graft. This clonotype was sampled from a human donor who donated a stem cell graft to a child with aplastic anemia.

CDR3 amino acids: CSASSQAYSYNEQFF. The DNA for the CDR3 is TGCAGTGCTAGTTCCCAGGCCTACTCCTACAATGAGCAGTTCTTC. The chain couples TRBV20-1 to TRBJ2-1; no definite D call. The V and J ends lost 3 bases and 0 bases respectively, with 12 bases between them. The CDR3 runs 15 residues. Germline CDR1 and CDR2: DFQATT and SNEGSKA (reference sequence).